This T cell receptor (beta chain) was captured by sequencing in a study of breast tumors, draining lymph nodes, adjacent tissues (dated by TCRdb to 2015 to 2016). Study-wide context: Breast cancer patients provided tumor, adjacent nontumor tissue and axillary lymph nodes, and the study compared the TCR beta repertoires across these three sources. The study aimed to assess the relationships and possible T-cell exchange between tumor, surrounding tissue and draining lymph node repertoires in human breast cancer. The paper as a whole reports these results and caveats: The conclusion that tumor T cells originate in lymph nodes was framed as consistent with a hypothesis rather than directly demonstrated. T-cell repertoire diversity in tumors was found to be lower than in lymph nodes but higher than in nontumor tissue, and preferential V and J gene usage was observed. Tumor and nontumor tissue repertoires were found to be significantly more similar in luminal-like than in basal-like breast cancer. The data were judged consistent with most tumor T cells deriving from the lymph node and then expanding within tumor tissue.

This clonotype was counted only a few times. What antigen it recognizes has not been identified. One base away lies a much larger clone, so this may be a sequencing read error. The axillary draining lymph nodes of breast cancer patients were the source of the lymph node samples. This sample was sequenced with an Illumina HiSeq 2000. Multiplex PCR amplification was used to generate the TCR beta chain libraries. The amplified TCR beta chain products were analyzed by high-throughput sequencing. In-frame beta chains were kept once TCRdb had trimmed the public reads at Q25 with fastp and called clones with MiXCR. For every CDR3 protein sequence, its rows merge into one entry that carries the most common genes and DNA. This sample comprises 120,000 to 150,000 distinct CDR3 sequences, approximately 32% of them detected only once. The top ten constitute approximately 2.2% of the sample. The trim is 5 bases for V and 7 bases for J, with a gap of 18 bases between the germline ends. Taken from cysteine to phenylalanine, the CDR3 has 15 residues. Only CDR3 DNA remains: 45 bases, in frame from the first base. The germline V gene sets CDR1 to MNHNS and CDR2 to SASEGT.

The sequence is built from TRBV6-1 and TRBJ1-5; no D segment can be confidently identified. Sequencing was done on a sample of axillary lymph node tissue. The receptor's source is a female donor with breast cancer. Some clones in this sample may be carry-over from other donors' samples. The DNA reads as follows: TGTGCCAGCAGTCTCACGGGAATAGGGAGCCAGCCCCAGCATTTT. Its protein is CASSLTGIGSQPQHF.